This T cell receptor beta chain was retrieved from a study of blood T cells in healthy people across ages. Notes on the study in general: More naive CD4+ cells and higher diversity marked long-lived donors relative to aged donors.

The CDR3 is made up of 14 amino acids. Germline assignment: CDR1 MNHEY and CDR2 SMNVEV (reference sequence). Trimming pared 3 bases from V and 6 bases from J, leaving 15 bases between. This clonotype occurred a few times. Its specificity is not known. Using a J-beta primer mix together with a sample-barcoded 5' primer, a second PCR was run for roughly 7 to 11 cycles. Each sample yielded at least 2.5 million CDR3-containing paired-end reads. Each CDR3 protein gets one entry after TCRdb re-called the 5' RACE reads with MiXCR. Altogether some 1.5 million distinct CDR3 sequences are present, about 42% being singletons, with the ten largest covering less than 5%.

Sequenced sample: blood. The rearrangement links TRBV27 to TRBJ2-7, with a possible D match to TRBD2 (6 bases). The TCR originated in a woman aged 18-29 years in good health. DNA of the CDR3: TGTGCCAGCAGTTTGGACCGGGGGTACTCCGAGCAGTACTTC. It yields the protein CASSLDRGYSEQYF.